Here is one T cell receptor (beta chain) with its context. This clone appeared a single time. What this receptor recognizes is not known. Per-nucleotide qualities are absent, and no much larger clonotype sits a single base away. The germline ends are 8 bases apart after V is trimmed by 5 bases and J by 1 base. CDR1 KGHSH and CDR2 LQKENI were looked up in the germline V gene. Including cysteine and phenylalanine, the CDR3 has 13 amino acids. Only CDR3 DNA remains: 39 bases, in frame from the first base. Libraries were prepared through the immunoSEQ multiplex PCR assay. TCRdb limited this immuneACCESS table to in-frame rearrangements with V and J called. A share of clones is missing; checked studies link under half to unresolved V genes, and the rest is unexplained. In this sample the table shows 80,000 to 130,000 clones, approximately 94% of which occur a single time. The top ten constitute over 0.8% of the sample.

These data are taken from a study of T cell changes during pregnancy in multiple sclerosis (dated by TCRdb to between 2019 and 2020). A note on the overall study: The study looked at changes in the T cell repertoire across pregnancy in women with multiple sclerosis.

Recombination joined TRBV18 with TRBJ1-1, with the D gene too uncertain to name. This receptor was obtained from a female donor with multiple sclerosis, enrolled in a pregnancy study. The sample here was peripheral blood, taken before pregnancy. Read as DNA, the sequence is TGTGCCAGCTCAAGCAAACCGAACACTGAAGCTTTCTTT. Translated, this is CASSSKPNTEAFF.